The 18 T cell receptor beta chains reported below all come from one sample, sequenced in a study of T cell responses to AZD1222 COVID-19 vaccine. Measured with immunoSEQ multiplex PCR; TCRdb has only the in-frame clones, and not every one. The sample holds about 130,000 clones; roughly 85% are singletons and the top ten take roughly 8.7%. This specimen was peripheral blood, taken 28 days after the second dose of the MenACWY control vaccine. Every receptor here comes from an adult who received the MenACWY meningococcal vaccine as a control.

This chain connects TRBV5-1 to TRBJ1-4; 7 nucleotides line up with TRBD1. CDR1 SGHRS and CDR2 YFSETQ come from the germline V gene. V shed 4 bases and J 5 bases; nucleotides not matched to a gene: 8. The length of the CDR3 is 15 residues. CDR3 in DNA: TGCGCCAGCAGCATCACCGGGACAGCCAATGAAAAACTGTTTTTT. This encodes CASSITGTANEKLFF.

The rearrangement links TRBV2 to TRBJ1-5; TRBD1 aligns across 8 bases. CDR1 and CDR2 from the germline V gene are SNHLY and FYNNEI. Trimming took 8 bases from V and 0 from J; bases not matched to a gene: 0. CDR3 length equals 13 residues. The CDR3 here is CASDRGSNQPQHF. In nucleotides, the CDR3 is TGTGCCAGCGACAGGGGTAGCAATCAGCCCCAGCATTTT.

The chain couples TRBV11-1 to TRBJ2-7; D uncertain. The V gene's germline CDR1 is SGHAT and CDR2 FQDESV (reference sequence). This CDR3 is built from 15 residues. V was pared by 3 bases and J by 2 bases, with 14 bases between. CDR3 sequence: CASSFSTGNTYEQYF. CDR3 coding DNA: TGTGCCAGCAGCTTTTCGACTGGGAATACCTACGAGCAGTACTTC.

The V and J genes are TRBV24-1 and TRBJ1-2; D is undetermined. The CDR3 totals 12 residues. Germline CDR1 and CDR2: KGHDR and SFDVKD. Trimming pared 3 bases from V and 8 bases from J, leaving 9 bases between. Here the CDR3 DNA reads TGTGCCACCAGTGATATGGAGGAGGGCTACACCTTC. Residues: CATSDMEEGYTF.

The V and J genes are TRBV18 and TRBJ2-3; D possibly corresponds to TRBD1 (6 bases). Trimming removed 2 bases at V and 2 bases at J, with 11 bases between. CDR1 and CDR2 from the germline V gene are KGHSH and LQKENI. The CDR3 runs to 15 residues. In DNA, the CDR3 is TGTGCCAGCTCACCAGGTCAGGGGAACACAGATACGCAGTATTTT. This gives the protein CASSPGQGNTDTQYF.

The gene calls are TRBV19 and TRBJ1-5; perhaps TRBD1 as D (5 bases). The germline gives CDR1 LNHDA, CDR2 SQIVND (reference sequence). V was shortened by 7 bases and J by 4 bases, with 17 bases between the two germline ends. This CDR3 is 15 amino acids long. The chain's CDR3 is CASTLDRAGNQPQHF. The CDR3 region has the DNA TGTGCCAGTACCCTCGACAGAGCGGGTAATCAGCCCCAGCATTTT.

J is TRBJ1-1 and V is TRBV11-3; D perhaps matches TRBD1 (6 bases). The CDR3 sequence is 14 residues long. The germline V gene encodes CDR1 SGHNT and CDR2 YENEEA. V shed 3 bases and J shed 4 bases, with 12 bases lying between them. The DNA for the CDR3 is TGTGCCAGCAGCTTGCCAGGGGCAACCACTGAAGCTTTCTTT. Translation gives CASSLPGATTEAFF.

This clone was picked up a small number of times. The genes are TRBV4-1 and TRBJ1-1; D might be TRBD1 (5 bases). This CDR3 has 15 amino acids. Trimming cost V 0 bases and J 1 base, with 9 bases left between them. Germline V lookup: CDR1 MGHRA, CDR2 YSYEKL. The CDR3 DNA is TGCGCCAGCAGCCAAGAGGGACGGGCGAACACTGAAGCTTTCTTT. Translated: CASSQEGRANTEAFF.

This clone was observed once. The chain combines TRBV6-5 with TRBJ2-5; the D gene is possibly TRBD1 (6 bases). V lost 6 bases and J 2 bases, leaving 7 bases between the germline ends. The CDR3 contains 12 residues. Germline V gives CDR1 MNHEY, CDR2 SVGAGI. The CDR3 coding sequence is TGTGCCAGCAGGAGGGGGCAAGAGACCCAGTACTTC. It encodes CASRRGQETQYF.

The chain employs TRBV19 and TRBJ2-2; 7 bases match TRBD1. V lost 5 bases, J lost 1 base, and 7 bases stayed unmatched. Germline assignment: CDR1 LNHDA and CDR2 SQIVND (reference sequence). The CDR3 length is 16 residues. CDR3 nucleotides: TGTGCCAGTAGTTTCGACAGGGCCCGGAACACCGGGGAGCTGTTTTTT. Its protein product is CASSFDRARNTGELFF.

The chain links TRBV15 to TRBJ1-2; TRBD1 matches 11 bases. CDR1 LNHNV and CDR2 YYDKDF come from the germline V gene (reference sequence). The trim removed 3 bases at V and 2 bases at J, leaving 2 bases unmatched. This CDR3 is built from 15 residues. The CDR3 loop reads CATSSGTGGNYGYTF. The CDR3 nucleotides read TGTGCCACCAGCAGCGGGACAGGGGGAAACTATGGCTACACCTTC.

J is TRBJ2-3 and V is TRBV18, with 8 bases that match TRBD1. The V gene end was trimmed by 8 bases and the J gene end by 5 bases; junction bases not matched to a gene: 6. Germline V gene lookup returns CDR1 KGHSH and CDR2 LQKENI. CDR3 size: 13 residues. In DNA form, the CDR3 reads TGTGCCAGCCGGAGGACAGGGATAGATACGCAGTATTTT. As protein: CASRRTGIDTQYF.

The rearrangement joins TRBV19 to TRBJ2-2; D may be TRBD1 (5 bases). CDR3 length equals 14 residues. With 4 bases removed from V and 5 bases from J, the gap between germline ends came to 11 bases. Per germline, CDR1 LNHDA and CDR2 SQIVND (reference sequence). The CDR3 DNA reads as TGTGCCAGTAGTAGGGGAAGGGGAACCGGGGAGCTGTTTTTT. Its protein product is CASSRGRGTGELFF.

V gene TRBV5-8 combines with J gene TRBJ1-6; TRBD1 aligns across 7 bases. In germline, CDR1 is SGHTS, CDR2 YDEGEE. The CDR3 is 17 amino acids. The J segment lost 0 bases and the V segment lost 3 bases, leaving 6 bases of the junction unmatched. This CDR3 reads CASSYGTVSSYNSPLHF. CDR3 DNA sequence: TGTGCCAGCAGCTACGGGACAGTCAGCTCCTATAATTCACCCCTCCACTTT.

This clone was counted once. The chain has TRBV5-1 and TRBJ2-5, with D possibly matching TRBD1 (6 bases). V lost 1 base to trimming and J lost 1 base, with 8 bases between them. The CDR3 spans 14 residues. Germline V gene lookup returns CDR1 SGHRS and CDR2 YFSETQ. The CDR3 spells CASSLSGAQETQYF. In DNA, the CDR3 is TGCGCCAGCAGCTTGTCAGGGGCCCAAGAGACCCAGTACTTC.

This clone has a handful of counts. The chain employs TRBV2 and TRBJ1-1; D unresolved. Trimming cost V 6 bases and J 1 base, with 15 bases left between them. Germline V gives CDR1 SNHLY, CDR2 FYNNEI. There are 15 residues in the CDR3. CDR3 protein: CASSSNGEKNTEAFF. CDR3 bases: TGTGCCAGCAGCTCCAACGGGGAGAAGAACACTGAAGCTTTCTTT.

CDR3 sequence reads: CSVGEGYNSPLHF. The CDR3 nucleotides are TGCAGCGTTGGGGAGGGGTATAATTCACCCCTCCACTTT. This chain links TRBV29-1 with TRBJ1-6, with TRBD1 as a possible D gene (5 bases). The CDR3 is 13 amino acids. V gave up 4 bases and J gave up 4 bases, with 8 bases separating them. Germline V gene lookup returns CDR1 SQVTM and CDR2 ANQGSEA. Complete variable domain (other parts from reference TRBV29-1 and TRBJ1-6): SAVISQKPSRDICQRGTSLTIQCQVDSQVTMMFWYRQQPGQSLTLIATANQGSEATYESGFVIDKFPISRPNLTFSTLTVSNMSPEDSSIYLCSVGEGYNSPLHFGNGTRLTVT.

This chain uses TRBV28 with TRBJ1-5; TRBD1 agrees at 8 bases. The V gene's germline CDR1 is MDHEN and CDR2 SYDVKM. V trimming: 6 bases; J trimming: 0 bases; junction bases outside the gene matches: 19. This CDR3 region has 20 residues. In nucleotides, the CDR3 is TGTGCCAGCAGCTCTCCCGGGACAGGTAACATCGCCTATAGCAATCAGCCCCAGCATTTT. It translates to CASSSPGTGNIAYSNQPQHF.